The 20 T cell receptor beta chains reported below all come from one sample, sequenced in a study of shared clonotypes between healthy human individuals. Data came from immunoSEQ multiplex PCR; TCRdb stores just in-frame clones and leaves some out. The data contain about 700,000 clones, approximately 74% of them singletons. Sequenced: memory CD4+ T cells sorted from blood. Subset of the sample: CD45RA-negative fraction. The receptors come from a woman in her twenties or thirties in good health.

The CDR3 coding sequence is TGTGCCAGCAGCCAGGCCGGGACCGACCTCACCGGGGAGCTGTTTTTT. Translated, it gives CASSQAGTDLTGELFF. The chain couples TRBV4-2 to TRBJ2-2; D tentatively reads TRBD1 or TRBD2 (5 bases each). CDR3 size: 16 residues. CDR1 is LGHNA, CDR2 YNFKEQ, per germline. V was shortened by 3 bases and J by 4 bases, with 15 bases between the two germline ends.

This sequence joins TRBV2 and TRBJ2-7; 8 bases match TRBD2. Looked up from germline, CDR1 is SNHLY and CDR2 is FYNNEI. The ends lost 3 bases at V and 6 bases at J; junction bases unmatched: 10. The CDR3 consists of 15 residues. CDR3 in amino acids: CASSDDREGRGEQYF. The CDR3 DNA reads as TGTGCCAGCAGTGATGATCGGGAGGGGCGCGGCGAGCAGTACTTC.

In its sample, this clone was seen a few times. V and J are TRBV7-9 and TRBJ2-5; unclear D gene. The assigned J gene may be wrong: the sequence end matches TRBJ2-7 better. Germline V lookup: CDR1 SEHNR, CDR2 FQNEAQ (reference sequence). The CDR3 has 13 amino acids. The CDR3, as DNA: TGTGCCAGCAGCTTAGGGGGTAGGGTCGAGCAGTACTTC. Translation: CASSLGGRVEQYF.

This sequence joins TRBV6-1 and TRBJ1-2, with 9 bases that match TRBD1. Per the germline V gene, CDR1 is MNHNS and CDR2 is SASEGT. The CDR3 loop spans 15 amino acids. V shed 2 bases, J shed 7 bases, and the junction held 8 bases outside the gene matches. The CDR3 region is CASSEWGQGGFGYTF. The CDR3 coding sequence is TGTGCCAGCAGTGAATGGGGACAGGGTGGATTTGGCTACACCTTC.

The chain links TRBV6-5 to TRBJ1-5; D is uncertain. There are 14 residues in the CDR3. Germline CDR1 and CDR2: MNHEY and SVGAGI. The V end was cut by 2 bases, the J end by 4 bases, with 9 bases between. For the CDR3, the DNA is TGTGCCAGCAGTTACCTTCAGAGGAATCAGCCCCAGCATTTT. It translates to CASSYLQRNQPQHF.

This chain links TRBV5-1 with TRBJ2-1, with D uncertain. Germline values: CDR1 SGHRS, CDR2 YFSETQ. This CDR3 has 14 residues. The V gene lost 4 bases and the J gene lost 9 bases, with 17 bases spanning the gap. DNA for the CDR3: TGCGCCAGCAGCCCCCAAGTAATGGATGGTGAGCAGTTCTTC. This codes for CASSPQVMDGEQFF.

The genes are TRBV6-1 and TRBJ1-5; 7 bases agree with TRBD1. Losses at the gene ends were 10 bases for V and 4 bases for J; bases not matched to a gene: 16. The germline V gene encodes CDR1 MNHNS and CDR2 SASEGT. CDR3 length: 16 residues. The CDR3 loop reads CAISEHDRVSNQPQHF. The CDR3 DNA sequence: TGTGCCATCAGCGAACACGACAGGGTATCGAATCAGCCCCAGCATTTT.

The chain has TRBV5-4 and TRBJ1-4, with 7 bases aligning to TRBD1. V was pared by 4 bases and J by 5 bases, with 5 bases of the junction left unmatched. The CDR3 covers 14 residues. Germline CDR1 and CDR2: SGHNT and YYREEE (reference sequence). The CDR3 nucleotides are TGTGCCAGCAGCACTGGGACAGAGAATGAAAAACTGTTTTTT. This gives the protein CASSTGTENEKLFF.

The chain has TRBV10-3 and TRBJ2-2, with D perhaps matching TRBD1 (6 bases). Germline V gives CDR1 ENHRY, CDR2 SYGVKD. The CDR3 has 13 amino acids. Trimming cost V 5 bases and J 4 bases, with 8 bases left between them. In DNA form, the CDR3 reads TGTGCCATCAGTACAGGGACCACCGGGGAGCTGTTTTTT. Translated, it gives CAISTGTTGELFF.

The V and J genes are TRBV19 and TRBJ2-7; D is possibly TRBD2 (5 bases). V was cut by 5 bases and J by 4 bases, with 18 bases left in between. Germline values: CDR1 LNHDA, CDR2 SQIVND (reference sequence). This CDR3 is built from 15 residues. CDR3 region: CASSANEVARYEQYF. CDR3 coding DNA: TGTGCCAGTAGTGCCAACGAGGTAGCGAGATACGAGCAGTACTTC.

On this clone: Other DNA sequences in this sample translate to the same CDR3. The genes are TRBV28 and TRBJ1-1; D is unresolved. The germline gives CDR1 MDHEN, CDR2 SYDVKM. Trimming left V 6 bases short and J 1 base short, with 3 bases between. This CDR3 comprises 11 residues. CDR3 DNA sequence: TGTGCCAGCAGGGAGAACACTGAAGCTTTCTTT. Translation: CASRENTEAFF. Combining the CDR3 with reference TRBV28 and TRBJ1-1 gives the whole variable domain DVKVTQSSRYLVKRTGEKVFLECVQDMDHENMFWYRQDPGLGLRLIYFSYDVKMKEKGDIPEGYSVSREKKERFSLILESASTNQTSMYLCASRENTEAFFGQGTRLTVV.

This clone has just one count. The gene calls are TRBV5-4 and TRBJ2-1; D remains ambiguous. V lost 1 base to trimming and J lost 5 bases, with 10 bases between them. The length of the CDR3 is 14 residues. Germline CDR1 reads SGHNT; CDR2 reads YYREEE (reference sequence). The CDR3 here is CASSLRNRDNEQFF. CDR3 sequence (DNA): TGTGCCAGCAGCTTGAGGAATAGGGACAATGAGCAGTTCTTC.

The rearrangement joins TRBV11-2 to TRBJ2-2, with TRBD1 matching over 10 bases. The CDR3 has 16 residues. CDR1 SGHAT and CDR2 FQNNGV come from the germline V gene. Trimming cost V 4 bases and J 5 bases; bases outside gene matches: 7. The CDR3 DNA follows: TGTGCCAGCAGCTCCGACAGGGGGCAAGGAACCGGGGAGCTGTTTTTT. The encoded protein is CASSSDRGQGTGELFF.

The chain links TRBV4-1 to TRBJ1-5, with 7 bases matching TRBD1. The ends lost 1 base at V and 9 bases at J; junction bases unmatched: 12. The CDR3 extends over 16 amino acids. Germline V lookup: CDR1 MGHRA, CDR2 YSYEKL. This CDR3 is CASSQAPGQDLWPQHF. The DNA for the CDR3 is TGCGCCAGCAGCCAAGCTCCTGGACAGGACCTCTGGCCCCAGCATTTT.

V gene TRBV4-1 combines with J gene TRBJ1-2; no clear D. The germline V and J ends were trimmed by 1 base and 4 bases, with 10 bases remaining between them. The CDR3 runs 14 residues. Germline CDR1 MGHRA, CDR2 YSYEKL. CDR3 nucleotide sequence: TGCGCCAGCAGCCAAGTGGGTCTGGTCTATGGCTACACCTTC. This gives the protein CASSQVGLVYGYTF.

The CDR3 sequence: CASTLQPGPNQPQHF. The CDR3 region has the DNA TGTGCCAGCACCTTGCAACCGGGACCCAATCAGCCCCAGCATTTT. The rearrangement joins TRBV6-1 to TRBJ1-5; D might be TRBD1 (5 bases). The length of the CDR3 is 15 residues. Per the germline V gene, CDR1 is MNHNS and CDR2 is SASEGT. V lost 7 bases and J 3 bases, leaving 16 bases between the germline ends.

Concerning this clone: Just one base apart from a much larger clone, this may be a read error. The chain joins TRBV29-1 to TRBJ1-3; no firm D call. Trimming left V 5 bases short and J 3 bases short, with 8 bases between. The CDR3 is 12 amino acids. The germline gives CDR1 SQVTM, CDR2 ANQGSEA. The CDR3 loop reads CSVRQVGNTIYF. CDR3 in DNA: TGCAGCGTTCGGCAGGTTGGAAACACCATATATTTT.

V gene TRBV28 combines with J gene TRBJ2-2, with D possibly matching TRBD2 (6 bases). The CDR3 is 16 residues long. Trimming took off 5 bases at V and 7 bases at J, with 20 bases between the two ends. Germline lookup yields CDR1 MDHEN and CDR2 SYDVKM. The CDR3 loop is CASSPPGVLGGGELFF. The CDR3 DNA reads TGTGCCAGCAGTCCCCCCGGCGTACTGGGGGGCGGGGAGCTGTTTTTT.

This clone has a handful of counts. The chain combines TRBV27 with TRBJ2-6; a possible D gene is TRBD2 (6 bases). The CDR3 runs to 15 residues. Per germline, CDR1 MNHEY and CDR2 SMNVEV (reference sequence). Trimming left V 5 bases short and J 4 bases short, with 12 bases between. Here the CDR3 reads CASSRRASGANVLTF. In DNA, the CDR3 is TGTGCCAGCAGTAGGAGGGCTTCCGGGGCCAACGTCCTGACTTTC.

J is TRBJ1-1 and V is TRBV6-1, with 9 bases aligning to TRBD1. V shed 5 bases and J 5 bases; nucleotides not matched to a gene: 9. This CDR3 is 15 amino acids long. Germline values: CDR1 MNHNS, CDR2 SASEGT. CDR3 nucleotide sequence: TGTGCCAGCAGTCCGATCACAGGGGGCATTACTGAAGCTTTCTTT. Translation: CASSPITGGITEAFF.